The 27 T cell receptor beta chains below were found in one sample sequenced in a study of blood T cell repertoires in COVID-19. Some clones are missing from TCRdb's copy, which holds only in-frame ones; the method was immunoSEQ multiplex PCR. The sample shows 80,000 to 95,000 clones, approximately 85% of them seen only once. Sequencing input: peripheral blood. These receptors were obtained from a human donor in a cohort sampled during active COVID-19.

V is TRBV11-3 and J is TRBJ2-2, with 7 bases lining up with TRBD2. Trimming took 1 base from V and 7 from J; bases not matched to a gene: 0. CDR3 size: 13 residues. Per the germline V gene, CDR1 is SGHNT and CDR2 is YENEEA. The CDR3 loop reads CASSLGEGGELFF. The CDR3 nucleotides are TGTGCCAGCAGCTTAGGGGAGGGCGGGGAGCTGTTTTTT.

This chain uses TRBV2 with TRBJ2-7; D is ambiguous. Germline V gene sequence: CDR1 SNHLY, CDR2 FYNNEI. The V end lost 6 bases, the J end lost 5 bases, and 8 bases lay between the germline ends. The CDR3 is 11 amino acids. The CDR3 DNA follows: TGTGCCAGCAGGGCATCAGACGAGCAGTACTTC. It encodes CASRASDEQYF.

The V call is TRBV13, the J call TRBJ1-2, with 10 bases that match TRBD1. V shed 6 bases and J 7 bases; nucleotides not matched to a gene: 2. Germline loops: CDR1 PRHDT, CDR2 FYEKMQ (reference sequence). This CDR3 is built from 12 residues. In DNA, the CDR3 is TGTGCCAGCAGGACAGGGGGCCTTGGCTACACCTTC. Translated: CASRTGGLGYTF.

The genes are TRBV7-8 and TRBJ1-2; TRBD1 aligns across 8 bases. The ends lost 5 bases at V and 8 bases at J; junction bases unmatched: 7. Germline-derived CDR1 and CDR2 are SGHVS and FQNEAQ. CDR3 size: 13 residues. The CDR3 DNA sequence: TGTGCCAGCAGCCCAGGGGGCCGGAGGGGCTACACCTTC. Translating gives CASSPGGRRGYTF.

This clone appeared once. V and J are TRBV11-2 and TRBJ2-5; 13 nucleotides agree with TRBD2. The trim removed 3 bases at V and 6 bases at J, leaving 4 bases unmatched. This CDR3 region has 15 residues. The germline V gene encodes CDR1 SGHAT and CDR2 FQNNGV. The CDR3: CASSLGTSGVKTQYF. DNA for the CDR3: TGTGCCAGCAGCTTGGGGACTAGCGGGGTGAAGACCCAGTACTTC.

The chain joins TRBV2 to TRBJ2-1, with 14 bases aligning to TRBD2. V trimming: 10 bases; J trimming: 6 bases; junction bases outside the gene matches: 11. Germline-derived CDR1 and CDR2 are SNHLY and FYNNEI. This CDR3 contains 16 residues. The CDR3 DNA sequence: TGTGCCACCCCGAGGACTAGCGGGAGGCAAGGCAATGAGCAGTTCTTC. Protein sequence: CATPRTSGRQGNEQFF.

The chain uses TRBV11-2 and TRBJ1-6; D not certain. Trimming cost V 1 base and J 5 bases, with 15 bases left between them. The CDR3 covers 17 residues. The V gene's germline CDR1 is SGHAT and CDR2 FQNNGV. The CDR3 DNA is TGTGCCAGCAGCTTAGTATATTCACCGGTAAATAATTCACCCCTCCACTTT. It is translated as CASSLVYSPVNNSPLHF.

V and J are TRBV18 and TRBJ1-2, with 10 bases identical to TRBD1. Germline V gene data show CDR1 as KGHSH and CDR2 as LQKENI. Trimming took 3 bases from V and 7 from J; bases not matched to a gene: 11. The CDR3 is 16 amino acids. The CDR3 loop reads CASSPAPTGGGGGYTF. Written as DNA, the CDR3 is TGTGCCAGCTCACCCGCCCCGACAGGGGGCGGGGGTGGCTACACCTTC.

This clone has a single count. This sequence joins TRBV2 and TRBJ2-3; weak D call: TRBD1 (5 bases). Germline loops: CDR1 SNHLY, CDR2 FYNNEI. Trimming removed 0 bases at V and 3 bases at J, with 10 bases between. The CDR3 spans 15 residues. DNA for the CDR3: TGTGCCAGCAGTGAAGCGGTGGGGCGTACAGATACGCAGTATTTT. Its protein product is CASSEAVGRTDTQYF.

The CDR3, as DNA: TGTGCCAGCAGTCCCATCGACAGGGGCACAAAGACCGGGGAGCTGTTTTTT. Its translation: CASSPIDRGTKTGELFF. The chain joins TRBV6-2 or TRBV6-3 to TRBJ2-2, with TRBD1 matching over 8 bases. V gave up 5 bases and J gave up 5 bases; unmatched junction bases: 13. The CDR3 spans 17 residues. CDR1 MNHEY and CDR2 SVGEGT come from the germline V gene.

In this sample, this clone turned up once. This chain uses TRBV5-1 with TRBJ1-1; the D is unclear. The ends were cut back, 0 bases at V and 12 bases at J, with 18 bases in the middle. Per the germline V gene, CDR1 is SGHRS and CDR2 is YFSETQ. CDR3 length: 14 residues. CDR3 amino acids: CASSLAPGATMTFF. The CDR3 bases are TGCGCCAGCAGCTTGGCCCCAGGAGCGACTATGACTTTCTTT.

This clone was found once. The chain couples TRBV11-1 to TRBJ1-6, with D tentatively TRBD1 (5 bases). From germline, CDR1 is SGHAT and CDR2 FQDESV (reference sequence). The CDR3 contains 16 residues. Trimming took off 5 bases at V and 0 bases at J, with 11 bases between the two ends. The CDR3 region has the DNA TGTGCCAGCAGCCGCGCAGGGAACTCCTATAATTCACCCCTCCACTTT. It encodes CASSRAGNSYNSPLHF.

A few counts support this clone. The CDR3 region has the DNA TGTGCCAGCAGTTTCTTAGGGCGGGGCAGCTACACAGATACGCAGTATTTT. Its translation is CASSFLGRGSYTDTQYF. The gene calls are TRBV28 and TRBJ2-3; weak D call: TRBD2 (6 bases). Germline CDR1 and CDR2: MDHEN and SYDVKM. V was pared by 3 bases and J by 2 bases, with 18 bases between. This CDR3 is built from 17 residues.

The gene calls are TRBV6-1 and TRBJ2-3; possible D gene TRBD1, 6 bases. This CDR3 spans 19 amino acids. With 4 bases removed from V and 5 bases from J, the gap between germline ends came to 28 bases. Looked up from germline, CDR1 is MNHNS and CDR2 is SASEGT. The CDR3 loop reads CASSATGSVNDGWGDTQYF. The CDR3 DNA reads TGTGCCAGCAGTGCCACAGGGAGCGTTAACGATGGGTGGGGAGATACGCAGTATTTT.

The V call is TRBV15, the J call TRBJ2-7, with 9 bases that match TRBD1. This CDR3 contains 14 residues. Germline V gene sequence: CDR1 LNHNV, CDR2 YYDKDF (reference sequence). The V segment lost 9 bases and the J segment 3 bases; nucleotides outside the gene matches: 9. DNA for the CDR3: TGTGCCACAGGCGCGGGACAGGGAGACTACGAGCAGTACTTC. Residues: CATGAGQGDYEQYF. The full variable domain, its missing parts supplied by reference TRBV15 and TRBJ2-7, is DAMVIQNPRYQVTQFGKPVTLSCSQTLNHNVMYWYQQKSSQAPKLLFHYYDKDFNNEADTPDNFQSRRPNTSFCFLDIRSPGLGDTAMYLCATGAGQGDYEQYFGPGTRLTVT.

The CDR3 nucleotides read TGTGCCTGCAACCGAGAGACAGATACGCAGTATTTT. This translates into CACNRETDTQYF. The chain links TRBV2 to TRBJ2-3; no firm D call. The CDR3 is 12 amino acids. Trimming took off 11 bases at V and 3 bases at J, with 12 bases between the two ends. Germline V gives CDR1 SNHLY, CDR2 FYNNEI.

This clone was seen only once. The CDR3: CASSVRGLDEKLFF. In nucleotides, the CDR3 is TGTGCCAGCAGCGTTAGGGGGCTTGATGAAAAACTGTTTTTT. The gene calls are TRBV9 and TRBJ1-4, with 7 nucleotides matching TRBD1. The J segment lost 6 bases and the V segment lost 2 bases, leaving 4 bases of the junction unmatched. The CDR3 is made up of 14 amino acids. Germline-derived CDR1 and CDR2 are SGDLS and YYNGEE.

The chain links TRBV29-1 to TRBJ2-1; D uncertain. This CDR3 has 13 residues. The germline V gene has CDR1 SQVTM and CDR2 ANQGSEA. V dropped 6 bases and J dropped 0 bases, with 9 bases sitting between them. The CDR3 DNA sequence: TGCAGCGTAAGCCCAAGCTCCTACAATGAGCAGTTCTTC. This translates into CSVSPSSYNEQFF.

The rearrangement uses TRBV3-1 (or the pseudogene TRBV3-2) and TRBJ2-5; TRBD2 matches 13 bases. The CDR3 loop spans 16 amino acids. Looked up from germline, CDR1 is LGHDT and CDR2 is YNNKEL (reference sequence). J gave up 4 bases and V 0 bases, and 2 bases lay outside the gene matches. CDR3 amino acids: CASSQERLAGGETQYF. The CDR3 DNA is TGTGCCAGCAGCCAAGAGCGACTAGCGGGAGGAGAGACCCAGTACTTC.

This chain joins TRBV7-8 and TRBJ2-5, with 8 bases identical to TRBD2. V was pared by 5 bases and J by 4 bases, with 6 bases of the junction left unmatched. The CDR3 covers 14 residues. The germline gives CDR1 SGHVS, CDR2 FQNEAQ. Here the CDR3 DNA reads TGTGCCAGCAGCGACGGGACTAGAGGAGAGACCCAGTACTTC. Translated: CASSDGTRGETQYF.

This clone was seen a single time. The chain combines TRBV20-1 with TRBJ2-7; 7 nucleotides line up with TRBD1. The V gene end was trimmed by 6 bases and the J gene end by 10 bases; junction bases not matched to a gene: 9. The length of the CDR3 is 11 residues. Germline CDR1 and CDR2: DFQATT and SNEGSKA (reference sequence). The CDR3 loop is CSARTGSAQYF. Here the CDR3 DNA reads TGCAGTGCCCGGACAGGTTCGGCCCAGTACTTC.

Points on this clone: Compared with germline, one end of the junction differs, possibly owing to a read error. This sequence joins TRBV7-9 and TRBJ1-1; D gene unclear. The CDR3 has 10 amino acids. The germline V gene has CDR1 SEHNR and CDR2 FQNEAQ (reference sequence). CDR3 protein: CASSEVSSPF. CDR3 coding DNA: TGTGCCAGCAGCGAGGTCAGTTCCCCATTT.

The chain's CDR3 is CASSTRDTGELFF. CDR3 sequence (DNA): TGCGCCAGCAGCACGCGGGACACCGGGGAGCTGTTTTTT. V is TRBV5-1 and J is TRBJ2-2; D possibly corresponds to TRBD2 (5 bases). CDR3 length: 13 amino acids. Deletions cut 4 bases from V and 3 bases from J, with 7 bases between. Per the germline V gene, CDR1 is SGHRS and CDR2 is YFSETQ. The whole variable domain, remainder taken from reference TRBV5-1 and TRBJ2-2, is KAGVTQTPRYLIKTRGQQVTLSCSPISGHRSVSWYQQTPGQGLQFLFEYFSETQRNKGNFPGRFSGRQFSNSRSEMNVSTLELGDSALYLCASSTRDTGELFFGEGSRLTVL.

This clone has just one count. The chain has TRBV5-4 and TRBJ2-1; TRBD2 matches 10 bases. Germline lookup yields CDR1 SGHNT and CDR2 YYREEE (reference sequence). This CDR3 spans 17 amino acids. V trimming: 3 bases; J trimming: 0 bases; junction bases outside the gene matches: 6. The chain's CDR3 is CASSSGTSARSYNEQFF. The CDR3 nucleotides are TGTGCCAGCAGCTCCGGGACTAGCGCCCGCTCCTACAATGAGCAGTTCTTC.

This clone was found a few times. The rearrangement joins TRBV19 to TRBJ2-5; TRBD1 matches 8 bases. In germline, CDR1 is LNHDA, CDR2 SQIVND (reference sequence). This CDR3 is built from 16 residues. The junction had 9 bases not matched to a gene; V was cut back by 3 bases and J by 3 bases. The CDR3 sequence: CASSMNPRGREETQYF. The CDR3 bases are TGTGCCAGTAGTATGAACCCCAGGGGGCGGGAAGAGACCCAGTACTTC.

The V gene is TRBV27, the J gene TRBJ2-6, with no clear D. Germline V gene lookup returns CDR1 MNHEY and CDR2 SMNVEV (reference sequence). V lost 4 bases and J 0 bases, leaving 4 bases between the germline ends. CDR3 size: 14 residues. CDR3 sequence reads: CASSSFSGANVLTF. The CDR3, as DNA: TGTGCCAGCAGTTCCTTCTCTGGGGCCAACGTCCTGACTTTC. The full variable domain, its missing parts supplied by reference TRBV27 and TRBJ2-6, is EAQVTQNPRYLITVTGKKLTVTCSQNMNHEYMSWYRQDPGLGLRQIYYSMNVEVTDKGDVPEGYKVSRKEKRNFPLILESPSPNQTSLYFCASSSFSGANVLTFGAGSRLTVL.

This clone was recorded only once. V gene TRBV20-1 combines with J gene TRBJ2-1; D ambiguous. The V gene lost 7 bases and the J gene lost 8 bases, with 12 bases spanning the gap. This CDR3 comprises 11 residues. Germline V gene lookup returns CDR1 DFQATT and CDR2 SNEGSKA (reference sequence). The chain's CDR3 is CSVPRTHEQFF. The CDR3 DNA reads TGCAGTGTCCCGCGTACCCATGAGCAGTTCTTC.